This T cell receptor beta chain was identified during a study of regulatory T cells in long-lasting Graves disease (dated by TCRdb to the early 2020s). A note on the overall study: Antithyroid drugs had been taken for less than 3 months by newly diagnosed Graves' disease patients. Persistent Graves' disease patients were compared with newly diagnosed Graves' disease patients by peripheral blood TCR sequencing and RNA sequencing. The study took place in China and was registered as a clinical trial. A total of roughly 35 samples underwent TCR sequencing: about 13 from persistent and around 20 from newly diagnosed Graves' disease patients. Points the paper makes about the study in general: A larger number of public clonotypes was shared among persistent patients (around 2,700) than among newly diagnosed patients (around 970). Sequencing and analysis were limited to the TCR beta chain. The study examined only peripheral blood because the primary lesion, thyroid tissue, could not be accessed. The small sample size was acknowledged by the authors as a limitation that may reduce accuracy. Lower TCR Shannon entropy and fewer highly expanded clones were observed in persistent Graves' disease patients than in newly diagnosed patients, which suggested clonal expansion. Preferential use of TRBV28, TRBJ1-2 and TRBJ2-5 was observed in persistent disease, whereas TRBV20-1 and TRBJ2-1 were favored in newly diagnosed disease.

To prepare the library, multiplex PCR was applied. The listed sequencing device is Illumina HiSeq 4000. TCR beta libraries were built with iRepertoire HTBI primers and Arm-PCR amplification of CDR3 regions. Before sequencing, the PCR products went through gel purification. The authors processed their data as follows. Across samples, some 62 TRBV and 12 to 15 TRBJ segments were identified and used for gene usage analysis of CDR3 amino acid clonotypes. Filtered high-quality paired reads were merged into contigs using COPE and FqMerger. BLAST was used to align contigs to IMGT TRBV, TRBD and TRBJ reference genes, and CDR3 was defined according to IMGT. Clonotypes above 0.1% frequency were classified as highly expanded clones. Shannon entropy was used to measure repertoire diversity, and the Gini coefficient was used to measure V-J evenness. Clonotypes shared by more than one individual were considered public. In-frame beta chains were kept once TCRdb had trimmed the public reads at Q25 with fastp and called clones with MiXCR. Entries that share a CDR3 protein sequence are merged under the most common genes and DNA. V and J calls and clone size were set by TCRdb, not the authors. The sample has 420,000 or so distinct CDR3 sequences on record, around 17% of them singletons. The leading ten clones occupy about a quarter of the sample.

V drops 5 bases and J drops 3 bases, leaving 15 bases in between. CDR1 and CDR2 are read off the germline V gene as SGHAT and FQNNGV. Counted from cysteine to phenylalanine, this CDR3 has 15 amino acids. Only the CDR3 part of the read is kept: 45 bases, read in frame from the first base. Interpreted using the paper, the time point label stands for: newly diagnosed GD, antithyroid drugs for less than 3 months. RNA was extracted from PBMCs in TRIzol for both TCR sequencing and RNA sequencing. The diagnosis of Graves' disease followed American Thyroid Association guidelines. The patients came from an endocrinology department in Xi'an, China. Each patient gave 7.5 to 10 milliliters of peripheral blood, collected in an EDTA anticoagulant tube. Ficoll Paque Plus density gradient separation was used to isolate PBMCs, and no additional T cell sorting was done. RNA quality was checked with an Agilent 2100 Bioanalyzer and agarose gel, and concentration with a NanoDrop 2000.

This clonotype was detected ten times or more. The antigen it binds to is not known. Within one base of it there is no much larger clone, and no base qualities were kept. These same records also appear under a second study, on T cells in Graves' hyperthyroidism and ophthalmopathy. As noted in the second study: A patient counted as having stable Graves' hyperthyroidism if no progression to ophthalmopathy occurred over 18 months of follow-up. Hyperthyroidism patients were newly diagnosed, with disease duration under 2 months, and aged 18 to 65 years. The study excluded patients with uncontrolled infections, other autoimmune diseases, pregnancy or lactation. Diagnoses were based on clinical symptoms, serum thyroxine and TRAb, thyroid ultrasound and orbital computed tomography. The TCR CDR3 was subjected to a first round of RT-PCR using the HTBI primer set and the Qiagen OneStep RT-PCR kit. Most expanded thyroid clonotypes (frequency above 0.001) were also detected in blood, suggesting blood repertoires may reflect thyroid immune responses. A 13 V-J signature model separated ophthalmopathy from stable hyperthyroidism, with about 88% sensitivity and 81.08% specificity in cross-validation and 80%/75% in testing. During validation, the model predicted progression to ophthalmopathy a median of about 6.3 months ahead of onset, with more than 60% sensitivity and about 72% specificity. TCR V-J signatures able to tell the groups apart were searched for in a discovery cohort of 90 to 100 patients, of whom over 40 had Graves' ophthalmopathy and around 56 had stable Graves' hyperthyroidism. Prospective prediction of ophthalmopathy was tested in an independent validation cohort consisting of roughly 19 hyperthyroidism patients and some 17 patients who later progressed to ophthalmopathy. The 95 to 100 discovery patients were randomly divided into training and test sets at a 7:3 ratio. In several Graves' hyperthyroidism patients, the study also compared T-cell repertoires from thyroid tissue with T-cell repertoires from blood. After sampling, hyperthyroidism patients received methimazole starting at 30 mg daily, and ophthalmopathy patients received high-dose intravenous methylprednisolone. The libraries were constructed in a second round of multiplex PCR and then size-selected and purified. Libraries were sequenced paired-end with 100 bp reads on an Illumina HiSeq2000. SOAPnuke was used to process the raw data, throwing out any read that contained adapters or uncalled bases, had a mean Phred below 15, or lacked an exact constant-primer or identifier match. High-quality paired reads were merged with COPE v1.2.5, and unique nucleotide sequences were defined as clonotypes. MiTCR v1.1 was used to align clonotypes to the IMGT TRBV, TRBD and TRBJ reference segments. The analysis included only V-J combinations with a frequency above 0.0001, which together covered around 99% of the repertoires. The TCS score was defined as F50 (clonal expansion) divided by E x V (chaos), with BLOSUM62-based TCRdist calculated between CDR3 peptides within each V-J. Welch's t-statistics and random forest reduced around 510 V-J features to 10 to 15, which were used in a naive Bayes classifier (R e1071). No statistical method was used to set the sample size in advance, and investigators knew the group allocation. According to the paper, TCR Vbeta CDR3 sequencing was carried out on approximately 140 peripheral blood samples, which came from 40 to 45 ophthalmopathy, around 75 hyperthyroidism and about 17 progressor patients.

The V and J genes are TRBV11-2 and TRBJ2-3; TRBD2 could be the D gene, as 5 bases match. This specimen consisted of peripheral blood mononuclear cells (PBMCs), obtained at new diagnosis, from a patient treated with antithyroid drugs. The receptor was derived from a woman aged 18-35 years with Graves disease. Donor details come from another sample of the same person, matched by shared clones. This receptor has the CDR3 CASSGGRMGTDTQYF. The DNA sequence is as follows: TGTGCCAGCAGCGGAGGCAGGATGGGTACAGATACGCAGTATTTT.